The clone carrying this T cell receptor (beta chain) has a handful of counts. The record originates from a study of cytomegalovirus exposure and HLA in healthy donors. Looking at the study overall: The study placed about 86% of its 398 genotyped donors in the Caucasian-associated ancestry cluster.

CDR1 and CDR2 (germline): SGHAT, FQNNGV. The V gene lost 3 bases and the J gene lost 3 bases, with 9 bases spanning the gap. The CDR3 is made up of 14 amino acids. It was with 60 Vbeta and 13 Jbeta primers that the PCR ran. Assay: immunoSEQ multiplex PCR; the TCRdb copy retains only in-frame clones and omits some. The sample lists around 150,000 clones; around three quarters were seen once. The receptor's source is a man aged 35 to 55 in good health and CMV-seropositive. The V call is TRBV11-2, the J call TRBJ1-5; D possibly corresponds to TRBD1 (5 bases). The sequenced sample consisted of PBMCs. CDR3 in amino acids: CASSLGLTNQPQHF. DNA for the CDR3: TGTGCCAGCAGCTTGGGGCTGACCAATCAGCCCCAGCATTTT. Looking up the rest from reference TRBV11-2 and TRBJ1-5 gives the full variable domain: EAGVAQSPRYKIIEKRQSVAFWCNPISGHATLYWYQQILGQGPKLLIQFQNNGVVDDSQLPKDRFSAERLKGVDSTLKIQPAKLEDSAVYLCASSLGLTNQPQHFGDGTRLSIL.